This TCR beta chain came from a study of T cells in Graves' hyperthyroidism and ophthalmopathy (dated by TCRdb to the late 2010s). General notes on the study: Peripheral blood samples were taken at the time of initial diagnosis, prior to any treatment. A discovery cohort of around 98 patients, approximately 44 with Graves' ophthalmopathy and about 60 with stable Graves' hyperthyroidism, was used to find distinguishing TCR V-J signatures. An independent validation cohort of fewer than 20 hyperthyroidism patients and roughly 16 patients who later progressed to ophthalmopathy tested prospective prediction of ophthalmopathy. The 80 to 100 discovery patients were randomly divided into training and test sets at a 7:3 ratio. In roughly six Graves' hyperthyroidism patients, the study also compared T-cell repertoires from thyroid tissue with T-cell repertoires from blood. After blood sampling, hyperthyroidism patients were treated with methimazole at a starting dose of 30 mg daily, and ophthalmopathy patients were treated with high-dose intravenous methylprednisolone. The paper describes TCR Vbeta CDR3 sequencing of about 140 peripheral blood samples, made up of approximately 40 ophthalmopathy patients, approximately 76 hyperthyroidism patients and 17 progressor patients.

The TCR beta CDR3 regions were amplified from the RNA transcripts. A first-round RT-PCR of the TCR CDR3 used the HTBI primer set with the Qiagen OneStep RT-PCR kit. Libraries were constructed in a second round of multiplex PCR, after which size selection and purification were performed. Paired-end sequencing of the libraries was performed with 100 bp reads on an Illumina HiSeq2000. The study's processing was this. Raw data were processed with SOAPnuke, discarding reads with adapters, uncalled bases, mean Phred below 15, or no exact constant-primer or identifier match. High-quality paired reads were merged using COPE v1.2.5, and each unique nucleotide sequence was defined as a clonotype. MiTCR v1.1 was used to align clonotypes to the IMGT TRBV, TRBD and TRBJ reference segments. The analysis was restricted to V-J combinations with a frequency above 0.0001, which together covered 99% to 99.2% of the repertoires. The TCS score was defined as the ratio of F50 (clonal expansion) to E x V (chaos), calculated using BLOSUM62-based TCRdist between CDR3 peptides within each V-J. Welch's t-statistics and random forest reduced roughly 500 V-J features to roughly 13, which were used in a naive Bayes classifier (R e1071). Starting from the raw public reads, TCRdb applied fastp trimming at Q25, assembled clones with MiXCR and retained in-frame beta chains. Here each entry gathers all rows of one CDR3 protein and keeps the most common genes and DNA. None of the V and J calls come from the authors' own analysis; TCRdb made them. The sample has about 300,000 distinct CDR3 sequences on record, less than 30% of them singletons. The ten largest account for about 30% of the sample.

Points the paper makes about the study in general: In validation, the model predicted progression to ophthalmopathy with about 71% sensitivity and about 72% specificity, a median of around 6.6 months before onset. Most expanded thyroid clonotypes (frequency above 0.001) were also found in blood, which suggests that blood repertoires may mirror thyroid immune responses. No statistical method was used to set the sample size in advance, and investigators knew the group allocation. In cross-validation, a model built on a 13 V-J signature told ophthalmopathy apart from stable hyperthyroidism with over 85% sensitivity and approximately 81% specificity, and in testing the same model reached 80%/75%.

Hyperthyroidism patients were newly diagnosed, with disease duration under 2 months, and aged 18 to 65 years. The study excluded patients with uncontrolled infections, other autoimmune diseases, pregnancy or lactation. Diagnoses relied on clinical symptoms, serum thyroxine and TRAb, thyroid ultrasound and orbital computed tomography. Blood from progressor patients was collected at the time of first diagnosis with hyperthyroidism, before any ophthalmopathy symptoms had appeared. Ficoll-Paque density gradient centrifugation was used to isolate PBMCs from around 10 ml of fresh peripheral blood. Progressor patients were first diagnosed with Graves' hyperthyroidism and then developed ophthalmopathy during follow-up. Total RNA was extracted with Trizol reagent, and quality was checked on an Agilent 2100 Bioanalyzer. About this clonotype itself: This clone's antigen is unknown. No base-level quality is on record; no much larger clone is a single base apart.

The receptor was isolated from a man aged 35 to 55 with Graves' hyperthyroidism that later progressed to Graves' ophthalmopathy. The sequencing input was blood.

The sequence in DNA is TGCAGTGCTAGTGGGGGGGAATCAACCTACGAGCAGTACTTC. It specifies CSASGGESTYEQYF. The receptor chain draws on TRBV20-1 and TRBJ2-7; 7 of the junction bases match TRBD2. From the cysteine through the phenylalanine, the CDR3 covers 14 amino acids. The only DNA kept is the CDR3, 42 bases in frame from the first base. Trimmed from V: 3 bases; trimmed from J: 2 bases; junction bases lacking a gene match: 7. For CDR1 and CDR2, the germline V gene (reference sequence) lists DFQATT and SNEGSKA.